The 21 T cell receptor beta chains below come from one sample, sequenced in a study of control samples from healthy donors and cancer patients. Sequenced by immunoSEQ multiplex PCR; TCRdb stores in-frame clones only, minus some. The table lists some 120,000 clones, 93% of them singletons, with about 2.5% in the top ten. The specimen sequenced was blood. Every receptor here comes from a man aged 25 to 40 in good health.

The CDR3, as DNA: TGTGCCAGCAGCTTTTATAACACTGAAGCTTTCTTT. Translating it yields CASSFYNTEAFF. This chain uses TRBV7-8 with TRBJ1-1, with no clear D. The germline gives CDR1 SGHVS, CDR2 FQNEAQ. Trimming removed 3 bases at V and 2 bases at J, with 4 bases between. CDR3 length: 12 residues.

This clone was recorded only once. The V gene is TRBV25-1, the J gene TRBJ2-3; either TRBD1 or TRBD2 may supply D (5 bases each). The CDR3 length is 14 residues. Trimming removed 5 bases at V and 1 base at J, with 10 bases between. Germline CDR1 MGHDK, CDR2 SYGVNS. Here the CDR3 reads CASSPRGGTDTQYF. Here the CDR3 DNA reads TGTGCCAGCAGTCCTAGGGGAGGCACAGATACGCAGTATTTT.

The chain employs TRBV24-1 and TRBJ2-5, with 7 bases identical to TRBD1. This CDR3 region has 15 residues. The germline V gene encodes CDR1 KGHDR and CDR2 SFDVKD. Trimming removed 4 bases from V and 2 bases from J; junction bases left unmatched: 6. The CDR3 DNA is TGTGCCACCAGTGACCCGACAGGGAGACAAGAGACCCAGTACTTC. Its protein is CATSDPTGRQETQYF.

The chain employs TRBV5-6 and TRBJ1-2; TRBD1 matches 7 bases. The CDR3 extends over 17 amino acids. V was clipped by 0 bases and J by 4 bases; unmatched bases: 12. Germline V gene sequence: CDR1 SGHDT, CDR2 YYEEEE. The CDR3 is CASSLGTGQAFTYGYTF. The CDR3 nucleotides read TGTGCCAGCAGCTTGGGAACTGGACAGGCCTTCACCTATGGCTACACCTTC.

CDR3 sequence (DNA): TGTGCCATCAGTGGGGGGGTTGGGGCTAACTATGGCTACACCTTC. Amino acid sequence: CAISGGVGANYGYTF. The V and J genes are TRBV10-3 and TRBJ1-2; D might be TRBD1 (5 bases). The CDR3 is 15 residues long. The V end was cut by 4 bases, the J end by 0 bases, with 12 bases between. Germline V CDR1 and CDR2: ENHRY, SYGVKD.

CDR3 in DNA: TGTGCCAGCAGTCCCATAGCAGGGGTTCAAGAGACCCAGTACTTC. Encoded protein: CASSPIAGVQETQYF. This chain joins TRBV27 and TRBJ2-5; perhaps TRBD1 as D (6 bases). Trimming removed 5 bases at V and 2 bases at J, with 15 bases between. The CDR3 is 15 residues long. The germline gives CDR1 MNHEY, CDR2 SMNVEV (reference sequence).

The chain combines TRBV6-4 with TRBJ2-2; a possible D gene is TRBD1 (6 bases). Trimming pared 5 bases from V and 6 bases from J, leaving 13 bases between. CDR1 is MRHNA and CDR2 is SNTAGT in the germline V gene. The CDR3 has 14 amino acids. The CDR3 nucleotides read TGTGCCAGCAGTTCACAACAGGGTCCCGGGGAGCTGTTTTTT. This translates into CASSSQQGPGELFF.

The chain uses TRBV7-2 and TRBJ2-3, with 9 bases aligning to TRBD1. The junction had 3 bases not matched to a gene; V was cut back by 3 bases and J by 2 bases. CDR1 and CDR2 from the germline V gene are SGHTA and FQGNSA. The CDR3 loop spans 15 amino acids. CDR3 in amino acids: CASSFDRGFTDTQYF. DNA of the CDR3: TGTGCCAGCAGCTTCGACAGGGGGTTCACAGATACGCAGTATTTT. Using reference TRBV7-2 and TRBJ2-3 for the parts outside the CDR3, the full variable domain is GAGVSQSPSNKVTEKGKDVELRCDPISGHTALYWYRQSLGQGLEFLIYFQGNSAPDKSGLPSDRFSAERTGGSVSTLTIQRTQQEDSAVYLCASSFDRGFTDTQYFGPGTRLTVL.

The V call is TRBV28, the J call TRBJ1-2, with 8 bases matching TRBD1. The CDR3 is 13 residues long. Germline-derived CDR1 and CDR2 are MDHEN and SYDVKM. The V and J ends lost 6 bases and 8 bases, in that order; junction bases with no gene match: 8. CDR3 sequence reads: CASSPRDRFGYTF. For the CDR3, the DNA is TGTGCCAGCAGCCCGCGGGACAGGTTCGGCTACACCTTC.

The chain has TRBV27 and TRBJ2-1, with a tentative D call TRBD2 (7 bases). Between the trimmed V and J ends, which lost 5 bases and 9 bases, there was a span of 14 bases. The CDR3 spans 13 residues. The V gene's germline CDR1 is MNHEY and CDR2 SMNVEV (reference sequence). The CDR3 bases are TGTGCCAGCAGTCCAAGGGGGGGCGGTGAGCAGTTCTTC. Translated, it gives CASSPRGGGEQFF.

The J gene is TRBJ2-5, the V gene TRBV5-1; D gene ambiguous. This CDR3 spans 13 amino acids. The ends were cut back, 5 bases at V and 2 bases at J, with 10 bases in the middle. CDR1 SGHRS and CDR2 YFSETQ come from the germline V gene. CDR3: CASRPDGQETQYF. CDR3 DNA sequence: TGCGCCAGCAGACCTGACGGGCAAGAGACCCAGTACTTC. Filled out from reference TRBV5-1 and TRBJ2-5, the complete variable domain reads KAGVTQTPRYLIKTRGQQVTLSCSPISGHRSVSWYQQTPGQGLQFLFEYFSETQRNKGNFPGRFSGRQFSNSRSEMNVSTLELGDSALYLCASRPDGQETQYFGPGTRLLVL.

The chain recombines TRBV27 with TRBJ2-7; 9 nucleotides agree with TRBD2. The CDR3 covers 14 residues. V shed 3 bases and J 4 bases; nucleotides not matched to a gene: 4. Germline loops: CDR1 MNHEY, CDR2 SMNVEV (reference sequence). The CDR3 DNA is TGTGCCAGCAGTTTCGGGACTAGCAGTTACGAGCAGTACTTC. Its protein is CASSFGTSSYEQYF.

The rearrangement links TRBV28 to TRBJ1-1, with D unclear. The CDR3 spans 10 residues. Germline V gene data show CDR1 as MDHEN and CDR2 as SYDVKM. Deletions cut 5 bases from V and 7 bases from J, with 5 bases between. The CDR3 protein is CASSDNEAFF. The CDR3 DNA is TGTGCCAGCAGTGACAATGAAGCTTTCTTT.

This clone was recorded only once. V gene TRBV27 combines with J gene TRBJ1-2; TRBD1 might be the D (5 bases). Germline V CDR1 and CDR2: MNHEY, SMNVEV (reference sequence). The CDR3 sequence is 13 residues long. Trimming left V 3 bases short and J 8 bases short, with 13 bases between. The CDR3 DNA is TGTGCCAGCAGTTTCCGGGACCGAGGGGGCTACACCTTC. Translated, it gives CASSFRDRGGYTF.

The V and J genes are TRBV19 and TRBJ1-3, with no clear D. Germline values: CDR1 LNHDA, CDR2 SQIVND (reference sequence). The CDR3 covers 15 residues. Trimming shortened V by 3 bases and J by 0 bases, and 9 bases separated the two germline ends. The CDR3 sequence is CASSIQYDSGNTIYF. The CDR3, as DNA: TGTGCCAGTAGTATCCAGTATGACTCTGGAAACACCATATATTTT.

Written as DNA, the CDR3 is TGTGCCAGCAGCTGGGGGACAGTCACAGAGACCCAGTACTTC. Protein: CASSWGTVTETQYF. This chain uses TRBV6-5 with TRBJ2-5; TRBD1 matches 7 bases. The V gene's germline CDR1 is MNHEY and CDR2 SVGAGI. The V segment lost 6 bases and the J segment 4 bases; nucleotides outside the gene matches: 8. The CDR3 extends over 14 amino acids.

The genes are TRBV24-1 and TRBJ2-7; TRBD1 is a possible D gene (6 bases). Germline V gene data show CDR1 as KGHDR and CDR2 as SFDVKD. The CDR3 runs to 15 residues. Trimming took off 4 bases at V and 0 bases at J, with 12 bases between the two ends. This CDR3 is CATSDPRDNSYEQYF. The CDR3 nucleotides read TGTGCCACCAGTGACCCTCGGGACAACTCCTACGAGCAGTACTTC.

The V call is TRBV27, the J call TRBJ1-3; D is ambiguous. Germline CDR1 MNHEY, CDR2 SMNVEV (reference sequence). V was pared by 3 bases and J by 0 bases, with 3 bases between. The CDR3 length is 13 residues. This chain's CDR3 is CASSLGSGNTIYF. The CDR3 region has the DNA TGTGCCAGCAGTTTGGGCTCTGGAAACACCATATATTTT.

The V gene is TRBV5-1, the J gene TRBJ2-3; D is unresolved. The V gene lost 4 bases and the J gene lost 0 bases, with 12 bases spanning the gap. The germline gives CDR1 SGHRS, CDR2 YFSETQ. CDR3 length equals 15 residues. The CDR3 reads CASSPRAASTDTQYF. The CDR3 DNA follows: TGCGCCAGCAGCCCCCGGGCAGCTAGCACAGATACGCAGTATTTT.

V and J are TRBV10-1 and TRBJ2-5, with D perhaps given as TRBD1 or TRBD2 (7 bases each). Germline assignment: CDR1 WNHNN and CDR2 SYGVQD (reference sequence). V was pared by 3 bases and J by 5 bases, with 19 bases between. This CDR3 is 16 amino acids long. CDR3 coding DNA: TGCGCCAGCAGTGACCCTTCCAGGGGGGGAGGTGAGACCCAGTACTTC. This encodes CASSDPSRGGGETQYF.

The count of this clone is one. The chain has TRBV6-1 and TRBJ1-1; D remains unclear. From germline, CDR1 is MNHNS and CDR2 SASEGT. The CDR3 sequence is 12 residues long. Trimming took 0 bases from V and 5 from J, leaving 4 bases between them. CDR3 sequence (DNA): TGTGCCAGCAGTGAAGCGGGTACTGAAGCTTTCTTT. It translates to CASSEAGTEAFF.